The 2 T cell receptor beta chains reported below all come from one sample, sequenced in a study of blood T cells in healthy people across ages. It was with a sample-barcoded 5' primer and a J-beta primer mix that a second PCR of roughly 6 to 11 cycles was run. TCRdb re-analysed the 5' RACE reads in MiXCR, keeping a single row per CDR3 protein. The table shows around 500,000 distinct CDR3 sequences, with about 28% occurring only once. Another study also made use of these data, one on T cells of mothers and their children.

Sequenced sample: blood. Every receptor here comes from a boy aged 2 to 10 in good health.

This chain connects TRBV19 to TRBJ2-5; 7 positions match TRBD1. Germline V lookup: CDR1 LNHDA, CDR2 SQIVND (reference sequence). The J segment lost 5 bases and the V segment lost 3 bases, leaving 15 bases of the junction unmatched. CDR3 length equals 17 residues. The CDR3 DNA sequence: TGTGCCAGTAGTATTGGACTTCCGGGACAGTGGTGGGAGACCCAGTACTTC. It yields the protein CASSIGLPGQWWETQYF.

This chain connects TRBV5-6 to TRBJ1-4; D possibly corresponds to TRBD1 (5 bases). V was shortened by 2 bases and J by 15 bases, with 17 bases between the two germline ends. Germline CDR1 SGHDT, CDR2 YYEEEE. The CDR3 has 13 amino acids. For the CDR3, the DNA is TGTGCCAGCAGCTTACAGGCATTGACAGCGGTGTTTTTT. It specifies CASSLQALTAVFF.